The present T cell receptor (beta chain) was sequenced within a study of T cells in women clearing cervical HPV infection. Study-wide background: Cases: HPV16-related CIN3 or worse on histology, 2 invasive cancers. No precancer developed; the control's incident HPV16 infection cleared within 12 months. Study-wide results and caveats: CIN3+ cases had significantly higher TCR richness than controls; evenness did not differ.

Of note for this clone: Antigen unknown.

The protocol was immunoSEQ multiplex PCR, while the TCRdb copy is restricted to in-frame clones and leaves out a portion. The table for this sample gives about 23,000 clones. This sequence originates from a woman aged 18 to 75 with a cervical HPV16 infection that either progressed to CIN3+ or cleared (not recorded which). The sequenced sample consisted of blood buffy coat.

CDR3 DNA (partial): TGTGCCAGCAGCTCTCCATCCTACCTCCAAGAGACC. As protein: CASSSPSYLQET. The CDR3 reads in full as CASSSPSYLQETQYF. The chain employs TRBV5-8 and TRBJ2-5; D is uncertain. The CDR3 is cut off 3 residues early in the read; its end comes from the germline J gene. V shed 3 bases and J shed 1 base, with 13 bases lying between them. CDR3 length: 15 amino acids. CDR1 SGHTS and CDR2 YDEGEE come from the germline V gene.